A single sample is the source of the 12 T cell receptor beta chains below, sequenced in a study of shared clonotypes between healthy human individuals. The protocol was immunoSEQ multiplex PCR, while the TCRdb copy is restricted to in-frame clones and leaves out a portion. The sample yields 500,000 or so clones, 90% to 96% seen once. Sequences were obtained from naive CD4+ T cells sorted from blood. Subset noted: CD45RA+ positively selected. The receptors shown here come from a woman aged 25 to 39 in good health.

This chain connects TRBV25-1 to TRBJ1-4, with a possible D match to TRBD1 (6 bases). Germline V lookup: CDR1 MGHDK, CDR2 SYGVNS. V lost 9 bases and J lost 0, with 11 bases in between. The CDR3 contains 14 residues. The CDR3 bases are TGTGCCAGTACAGGGCTTGCAACTAATGAAAAACTGTTTTTT. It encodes CASTGLATNEKLFF.

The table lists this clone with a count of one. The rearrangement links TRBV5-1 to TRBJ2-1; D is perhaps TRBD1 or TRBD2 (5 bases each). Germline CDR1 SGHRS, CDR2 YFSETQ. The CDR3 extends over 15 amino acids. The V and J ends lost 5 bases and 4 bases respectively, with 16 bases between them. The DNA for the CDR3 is TGCGCCAGCAGACAAGGGGTCGGGGTTTACAATGAGCAGTTCTTC. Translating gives CASRQGVGVYNEQFF.

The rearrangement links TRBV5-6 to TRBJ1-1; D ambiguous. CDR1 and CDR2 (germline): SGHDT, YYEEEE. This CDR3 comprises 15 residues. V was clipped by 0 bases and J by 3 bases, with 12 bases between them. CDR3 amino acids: CASSLVSKGYTEAFF. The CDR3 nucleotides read TGTGCCAGCAGCTTGGTAAGCAAGGGCTACACTGAAGCTTTCTTT.

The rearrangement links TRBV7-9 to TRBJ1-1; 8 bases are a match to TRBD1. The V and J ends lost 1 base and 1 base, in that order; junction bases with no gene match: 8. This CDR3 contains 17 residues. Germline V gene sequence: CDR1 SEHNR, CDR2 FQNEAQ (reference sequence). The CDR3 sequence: CASSLGTGSRGNTEAFF. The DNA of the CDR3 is TGTGCCAGCAGCTTAGGGACAGGGAGTCGGGGGAACACTGAAGCTTTCTTT.

The CDR3 reads CTSSPRAPAYEQYF. In DNA form, the CDR3 reads TGCACCAGCAGCCCCCGGGCTCCAGCCTACGAGCAGTACTTC. V gene TRBV1 combines with J gene TRBJ2-7. TRBV1 is a listed pseudogene. This CDR3 has 14 amino acids.

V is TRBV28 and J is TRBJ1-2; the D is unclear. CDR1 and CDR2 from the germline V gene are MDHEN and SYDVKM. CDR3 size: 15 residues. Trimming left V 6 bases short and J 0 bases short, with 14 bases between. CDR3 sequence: CASSPSGRANYGYTF. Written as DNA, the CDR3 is TGTGCCAGCAGCCCCTCCGGGAGAGCTAACTATGGCTACACCTTC.

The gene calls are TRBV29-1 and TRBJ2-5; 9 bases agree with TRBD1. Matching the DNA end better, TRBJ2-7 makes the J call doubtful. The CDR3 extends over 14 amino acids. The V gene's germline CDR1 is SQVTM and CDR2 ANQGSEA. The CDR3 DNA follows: TGCAGCGCCCGAGACCGGACAGGGGTCGGCGAGCAGTACTTC. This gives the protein CSARDRTGVGEQYF.

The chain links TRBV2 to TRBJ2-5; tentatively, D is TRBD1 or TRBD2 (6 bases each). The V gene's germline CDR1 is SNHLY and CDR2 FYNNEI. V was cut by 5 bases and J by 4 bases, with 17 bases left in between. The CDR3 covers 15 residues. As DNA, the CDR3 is TGTGCCAGCAGTTCGGGGGCCCTTGGGGGAGAGACCCAGTACTTC. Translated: CASSSGALGGETQYF.

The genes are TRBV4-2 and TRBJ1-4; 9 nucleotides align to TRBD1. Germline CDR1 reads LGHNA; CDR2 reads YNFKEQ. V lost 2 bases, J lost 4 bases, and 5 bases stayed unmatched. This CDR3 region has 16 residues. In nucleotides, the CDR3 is TGTGCCAGCAGCCAAAACCGGGACAGGGTTAATGAAAAACTGTTTTTT. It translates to CASSQNRDRVNEKLFF.

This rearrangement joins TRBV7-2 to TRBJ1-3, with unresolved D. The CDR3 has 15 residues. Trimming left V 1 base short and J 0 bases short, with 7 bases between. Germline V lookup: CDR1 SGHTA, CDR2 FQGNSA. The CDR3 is CASSLGGPSGNTIYF. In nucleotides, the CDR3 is TGTGCCAGCAGCTTAGGAGGGCCCTCTGGAAACACCATATATTTT.

CDR3 protein: CASSLTLAGVGETQYF. The CDR3 coding sequence is TGTGCCAGCAGCTTAACGCTAGCGGGAGTCGGAGAGACCCAGTACTTC. This chain links TRBV7-3 with TRBJ2-5; the match to TRBD2 covers 10 bases. CDR3 length: 16 amino acids. The trim removed 0 bases at V and 4 bases at J, leaving 5 bases unmatched. Per germline, CDR1 SGHTA and CDR2 FQGTGA. The full variable domain, in which reference TRBV7-3 and TRBJ2-5 provide the parts outside the CDR3, is GAGVSQTPSNKVTEKGKYVELRCDPISGHTALYWYRQSLGQGPEFLIYFQGTGAADDSGLPNDRFFAVRPEGSVSTLKIQRTERGDSAVYLCASSLTLAGVGETQYFGPGTRLLVL.

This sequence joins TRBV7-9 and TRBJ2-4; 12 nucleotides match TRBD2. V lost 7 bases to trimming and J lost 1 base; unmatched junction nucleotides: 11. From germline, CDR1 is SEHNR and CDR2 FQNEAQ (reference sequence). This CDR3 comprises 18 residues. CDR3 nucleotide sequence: TGTGCCAGCACCAGACTAGCGGGAGATCTGGTTGCCAAAAACATTCAGTACTTC. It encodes CASTRLAGDLVAKNIQYF.